The 22 T cell receptor beta chains listed next were all sequenced from one sample in a study of vaccination and CD4 T cells after COVID-19. No cognate antigen is known for these TCRs. The treatment was: approximately nine-day PBMC culture with coronavirus spike peptide pools or control peptides (ViraFEST assay). CD4+ T cells that had been cultured provided DNA sequenced with the Oncomine TCR Beta short-read assay. One entry per CDR3 protein, called by TCRdb with MiXCR from the PCR reads. Found here are some 11,000 distinct CDR3 sequences, 55% to 75% of them singletons; the top ten hold around 10%. The specimen comprised CD4+ T cells from blood, cultured in vitro, sampled before SARS-CoV-2 vaccination. These receptors all stem from a human donor who had recovered from COVID-19.

The table lists this clonotype with a few counts. V and J are TRBV20-1 and TRBJ1-2; perhaps TRBD1 as D (5 bases). The germline V gene has CDR1 DFQATT and CDR2 SNEGSKA (reference sequence). This CDR3 contains 14 residues. Trimming took off 8 bases at V and 6 bases at J, with 22 bases between the two ends. CDR3 protein: CSPTAQGGRDGYTF. CDR3 DNA: TGCAGTCCCACGGCCCAGGGTGGAAGGGATGGCTACACCTTC.

The chain is built from TRBV4-1 and TRBJ1-2; D possibly corresponds to TRBD1 (6 bases). The V gene's germline CDR1 is MGHRA and CDR2 YSYEKL. V was trimmed by 0 bases and J by 8 bases, leaving 13 bases between them. This CDR3 region has 14 residues. CDR3 DNA: TGCGCCAGCAGCCAAGAAGGAACAGGGACCGGCTACACCTTC. This translates into CASSQEGTGTGYTF.

J is TRBJ2-5 and V is TRBV11-3; TRBD2 aligns across 14 bases. The V and J ends lost 6 bases and 2 bases, in that order; junction bases with no gene match: 11. Germline CDR1 reads SGHNT; CDR2 reads YENEEA. This CDR3 spans 18 amino acids. CDR3 DNA sequence: TGTGCCAGCAGATCCGCCTCGGGGACTAGCGGGAGACAAGAGACCCAGTACTTC. Encoded protein: CASRSASGTSGRQETQYF.

There are a few counts of this clonotype. The chain carries TRBV6-2 or TRBV6-3 and TRBJ1-5; D is undetermined. V lost 2 bases to trimming and J lost 3 bases, with 17 bases between them. The CDR3 totals 17 residues. CDR1 and CDR2 (germline): MNHEY, SVGEGT. The CDR3 spells CASSYRSIAYSNQPQHF. CDR3 in DNA: TGTGCCAGCAGTTACCGCTCGATAGCGTATTCCAATCAGCCCCAGCATTTT.

This clonotype was seen once. The chain joins TRBV20-1 to TRBJ2-5, with TRBD2 as a possible D gene (5 bases). Germline V gene lookup returns CDR1 DFQATT and CDR2 SNEGSKA (reference sequence). Trimming removed 4 bases from V and 3 bases from J, with 15 bases in between. The CDR3 covers 14 residues. The CDR3 protein is CSAMGGGRKETQYF. The CDR3 nucleotides read TGCAGTGCTATGGGTGGCGGGCGGAAAGAGACCCAGTACTTC.

The chain has TRBV6-1 and TRBJ2-2; D call uncertain. Germline V gives CDR1 MNHNS, CDR2 SASEGT. The length of the CDR3 is 13 residues. The V end lost 2 bases, the J end lost 3 bases, and 4 bases lay between the germline ends. Written as DNA, the CDR3 is TGTGCCAGCAGTGAACAGGACACCGGGGAGCTGTTTTTT. This translates into CASSEQDTGELFF.

A few counts support this clonotype. The chain is built from TRBV6-2 or TRBV6-3 and TRBJ1-1, with a possible D match to TRBD1 (5 bases). Germline V gives CDR1 MNHEY, CDR2 SVGEGT. V gave up 4 bases and J gave up 11 bases, with 11 bases separating them. CDR3 length: 11 residues. The CDR3 region is CASSLPPGAFF. CDR3 DNA sequence: TGTGCCAGCAGTTTACCCCCAGGGGCTTTCTTT.

The J gene is TRBJ2-3, the V gene TRBV29-1; 10 bases map to TRBD1. CDR1 SQVTM and CDR2 ANQGSEA come from the germline V gene. With 2 bases clipped from V and 3 bases from J, the junction kept 2 bases outside the gene matches. CDR3 length: 14 residues. The CDR3 DNA follows: TGCAGCGTTGAATTGGGACAGGGGACAGATACGCAGTATTTT. It translates to CSVELGQGTDTQYF.

J is TRBJ1-2 and V is TRBV19, with TRBD1 identical over 8 bases. This CDR3 is built from 13 residues. The junction had 5 bases not matched to a gene; V was cut back by 8 bases and J by 3 bases. Germline assignment: CDR1 LNHDA and CDR2 SQIVND (reference sequence). Here the CDR3 DNA reads TGTGCCAGTCAGCCGACAGGGGACTATGGCTACACCTTC. Translating it yields CASQPTGDYGYTF.

The sample holds a few counts of this clonotype. The chain recombines TRBV7-6 with TRBJ1-1; 7 bases agree with TRBD1. The germline CDR1 and CDR2 sequences are SGHVS and FNYEAQ. V dropped 5 bases and J dropped 0; count of bases not matched to a gene: 3. The CDR3 is 14 amino acids. CDR3 loop: CASSPTGLNTEAFF. The CDR3 region has the DNA TGTGCCAGCAGCCCGACAGGGTTGAACACTGAAGCTTTCTTT.

The gene calls are TRBV7-6 and TRBJ2-2; D gene ambiguous. V shed 1 base and J shed 6 bases, with 12 bases lying between them. The CDR3 spans 15 residues. Germline V gene lookup returns CDR1 SGHVS and CDR2 FNYEAQ. The CDR3 sequence: CASSLDIRSAGELFF. The CDR3 region has the DNA TGTGCCAGCAGCTTAGATATTCGGAGCGCCGGGGAGCTGTTTTTT.

The genes are TRBV7-2 and TRBJ2-2, with D unresolved. V was cut by 1 base and J by 2 bases, with 8 bases left in between. CDR1 is SGHTA and CDR2 is FQGNSA in the germline V gene. The length of the CDR3 is 15 residues. CDR3 residues: CASSLERLNTGELFF. DNA for the CDR3: TGTGCCAGCAGCTTAGAGCGATTAAACACCGGGGAGCTGTTTTTT.

V gene TRBV2 combines with J gene TRBJ1-2, with TRBD1 matching 9 bases. The CDR3 consists of 13 residues. Germline CDR1 and CDR2: SNHLY and FYNNEI. V dropped 6 bases and J dropped 3; count of bases not matched to a gene: 2. CDR3 nucleotides: TGTGCCAGCAGGGGACAGGGCGACTATGGCTACACCTTC. It encodes CASRGQGDYGYTF.

The CDR3 is CASSYSGPNSYEQYF. In DNA, the CDR3 is TGTGCCAGCAGTTACTCGGGACCGAACTCCTACGAGCAGTACTTC. V and J are TRBV6-5 and TRBJ2-7, with D possibly called TRBD1 or TRBD2 (5 bases each). The CDR3 is 15 residues long. The germline CDR1 and CDR2 sequences are MNHEY and SVGAGI. The ends were cut back, 0 bases at V and 0 bases at J, with 9 bases in the middle.

V gene TRBV4-1 combines with J gene TRBJ2-7; weak D call: TRBD2 (6 bases). Germline CDR1 MGHRA, CDR2 YSYEKL. The CDR3 runs 16 residues. The V gene lost 0 bases and the J gene lost 0 bases, with 12 bases spanning the gap. For the CDR3, the DNA is TGCGCCAGCAGCCAAGAAGAAGCGGGCAGCTCCTACGAGCAGTACTTC. This encodes CASSQEEAGSSYEQYF.

This clonotype has just a few counts. The V call is TRBV19, the J call TRBJ2-7; D is unresolved. V shed 6 bases and J shed 5 bases, with 14 bases lying between them. This CDR3 has 13 residues. Germline V gene data show CDR1 as LNHDA and CDR2 as SQIVND (reference sequence). In nucleotides, the CDR3 is TGTGCCAGTAGGGACGGTCTTCAGGACGAGCAGTACTTC. Its translation is CASRDGLQDEQYF.

The gene calls are TRBV20-1 and TRBJ2-2, with TRBD2 matching over 14 bases. This CDR3 spans 18 amino acids. Germline CDR1 DFQATT, CDR2 SNEGSKA (reference sequence). V lost 5 bases to trimming and J lost 5 bases; unmatched junction nucleotides: 13. CDR3 sequence reads: CSADPRLAGGPTTGELFF. In DNA, the CDR3 is TGCAGTGCTGACCCGAGACTAGCGGGAGGGCCTACGACCGGGGAGCTGTTTTTT.

This clonotype was counted only a few times. The chain recombines TRBV30 with TRBJ2-1, with D perhaps matching TRBD2 (6 bases). Per germline, CDR1 GTSNPN and CDR2 SVGIG (reference sequence). This CDR3 is 14 amino acids long. V shed 1 base and J shed 3 bases, with 10 bases lying between them. CDR3 DNA sequence: TGTGCCTGGAGTGGGGGACTGCGCTACAATGAGCAGTTCTTC. Its translation is CAWSGGLRYNEQFF.

In DNA form, the CDR3 reads TGTGCCAGCACCGAGCGAGGGAACACCATATATTTT. Amino acids: CASTERGNTIYF. The rearrangement joins TRBV7-8 to TRBJ1-3; D gene unclear. With 7 bases removed from V and 7 bases from J, the gap between germline ends came to 11 bases. The CDR3 loop spans 12 amino acids. Germline CDR1 SGHVS, CDR2 FQNEAQ. Looking up the rest from reference TRBV7-8 and TRBJ1-3 gives the full variable domain: GAGVSQSPRYKVAKRGQDVALRCDPISGHVSLFWYQQALGQGPEFLTYFQNEAQLDKSGLPSDRFFAERPEGSVSTLKIQRTQQEDSAVYLCASTERGNTIYFGEGSWLTVV.

The chain couples TRBV6-2 or TRBV6-3 to TRBJ2-6; 8 nucleotides align to TRBD1. This CDR3 region has 20 residues. The ends lost 4 bases at V and 3 bases at J; junction bases unmatched: 17. The germline gives CDR1 MNHEY, CDR2 SVGEGT. The CDR3 region is CASSSNPQGAGPLGANVLTF. As DNA, the CDR3 is TGTGCCAGCAGTTCGAACCCCCAGGGGGCTGGTCCCCTTGGGGCCAACGTCCTGACTTTC.

The CDR3 DNA sequence: TGCAGTGCTAGAGATCCCTGGGGGGGCGCGGGGGGCGAGCAGTACTTC. It is translated as CSARDPWGGAGGEQYF. J is TRBJ2-7 and V is TRBV20-1; 8 nucleotides line up with TRBD2. The CDR3 sequence is 16 residues long. V shed 0 bases and J 6 bases; nucleotides not matched to a gene: 13. Per the germline V gene, CDR1 is DFQATT and CDR2 is SNEGSKA (reference sequence).

The V and J genes are TRBV6-2 or TRBV6-3 and TRBJ1-1, with 8 positions matching TRBD1. CDR1 is MNHEY, CDR2 SVGEGT, per germline. There are 13 residues in the CDR3. Losses at the gene ends were 5 bases for V and 6 bases for J; bases not matched to a gene: 5. CDR3 residues: CASSTTGVSEAFF. The CDR3 DNA reads as TGTGCCAGCAGTACGACAGGGGTCTCTGAAGCTTTCTTT.